One sample yielded the 26 T cell receptor beta chains listed below, sequenced in a study of monozygotic twins with cystic fibrosis. TCRdb's copy holds only in-frame clones and misses some; the assay was immunoSEQ multiplex PCR. This table has 15,000 to 20,000 clones, approximately 97% appearing once. The sequenced sample consisted of blood. These receptors originate from a woman in her 30s with cystic fibrosis.

This chain uses TRBV2 with TRBJ1-6; D gene unclear. Per germline, CDR1 SNHLY and CDR2 FYNNEI. Trimming removed 1 base at V and 8 bases at J, with 12 bases between. The CDR3 contains 15 residues. CDR3 DNA sequence: TGTGCCAGCAGTGAAGAACAGTCATTCTATTCACCCCTCCACTTT. Translating it yields CASSEEQSFYSPLHF.

This clone was counted a single time. The chain recombines TRBV7-8 with TRBJ1-5; perhaps TRBD1 as D (6 bases). V lost 2 bases and J 4 bases, leaving 15 bases between the germline ends. The CDR3 runs to 16 residues. Germline-derived CDR1 and CDR2 are SGHVS and FQNEAQ. The CDR3 DNA reads TGTGCCAGCAGCTTAAACGGGGGGCGGTCAAATCAGCCCCAGCATTTT. This encodes CASSLNGGRSNQPQHF.

The rearrangement joins TRBV6-1 to TRBJ1-6, with 8 bases fitting TRBD1. J lost 6 bases, V lost 6 bases, and 1 base had no gene match. The CDR3 contains 13 residues. Germline V gene lookup returns CDR1 MNHNS and CDR2 SASEGT. CDR3 residues: CASRDRVNSPLHF. As DNA, the CDR3 is TGTGCCAGCAGGGACAGGGTTAATTCACCCCTCCACTTT.

The chain uses TRBV6-5 and TRBJ2-2; D ambiguous. V was pared by 3 bases and J by 7 bases, with 6 bases between. Per the germline V gene, CDR1 is MNHEY and CDR2 is SVGAGI. The CDR3 spans 12 residues. The CDR3 DNA reads as TGTGCCAGCAGTTATAATGGCGGGGAGCTGTTTTTT. Translated: CASSYNGGELFF.

CDR3 nucleotides: TGTGCCAGCAGGAGGACTAGCGGACAAGAGACCCAGTACTTC. This codes for CASRRTSGQETQYF. The chain couples TRBV2 to TRBJ2-5, with 10 bases fitting TRBD2. The V segment lost 6 bases and the J segment 2 bases; nucleotides outside the gene matches: 3. The CDR3 runs to 14 residues. Germline loops: CDR1 SNHLY, CDR2 FYNNEI.

The chain combines TRBV7-2 with TRBJ2-1; D is undetermined. The V and J ends lost 0 bases and 0 bases respectively, with 3 bases between them. The CDR3 consists of 14 residues. Germline V gene data show CDR1 as SGHTA and CDR2 as FQGNSA. CDR3 in amino acids: CASSLASSYNEQFF. As DNA, the CDR3 is TGTGCCAGCAGCTTAGCTAGCTCCTACAATGAGCAGTTCTTC.

This chain links TRBV2 with TRBJ1-4; D unclear. V dropped 5 bases and J dropped 4 bases, with 5 bases sitting between them. Germline V gene sequence: CDR1 SNHLY, CDR2 FYNNEI. This CDR3 is 12 amino acids long. The CDR3 coding sequence is TGTGCCAGCAGTTGGAATAATGAAAAACTGTTTTTT. Translation gives CASSWNNEKLFF.

This clone was seen once. The DNA for the CDR3 is TGTGCCAGTCGGACCAGCGGGGCAAGCTCCTACAATGAGCAGTTCTTC. It is translated as CASRTSGASSYNEQFF. The chain employs TRBV19 and TRBJ2-1; 7 nucleotides match TRBD2. CDR1 is LNHDA and CDR2 is SQIVND in the germline V gene (reference sequence). CDR3 length: 16 amino acids. Losses at the gene ends were 8 bases for V and 0 bases for J; bases not matched to a gene: 10. Using reference TRBV19 and TRBJ2-1 for the parts outside the CDR3, the full variable domain is DGGITQSPKYLFRKEGQNVTLSCEQNLNHDAMYWYRQDPGQGLRLIYYSQIVNDFQKGDIAEGYSVSREKKESFPLTVTSAQKNPTAFYLCASRTSGASSYNEQFFGPGTRLTVL.

J is TRBJ1-6 and V is TRBV10-2; D remains ambiguous. Trimming stripped 6 bases from V and 10 bases from J, with 19 bases between. CDR1 and CDR2 from the germline V gene are WSHSY and SAAADI. This CDR3 is built from 15 residues. This CDR3 is CASREGDWGGSPLHF. CDR3 in DNA: TGCGCCAGCAGGGAAGGTGACTGGGGTGGCTCACCCCTCCACTTT.

The chain employs TRBV4-1 and TRBJ2-3; 7 bases align to TRBD1. Per germline, CDR1 MGHRA and CDR2 YSYEKL. This CDR3 has 14 amino acids. V lost 3 bases and J lost 10; bases outside the gene matches: 10. CDR3: CASSHSLGDRAQYF. CDR3 sequence (DNA): TGCGCCAGCAGCCATAGCCTAGGAGACAGGGCGCAGTATTTT.

The CDR3 is CASSPGTSYEQYF. In DNA form, the CDR3 reads TGTGCCAGCAGCCCCGGGACCTCCTACGAGCAGTACTTC. This sequence joins TRBV7-9 and TRBJ2-7; D may be TRBD1 or TRBD2 (5 bases each). The germline V and J ends were trimmed by 5 bases and 0 bases, with 8 bases remaining between them. CDR1 and CDR2 from the germline V gene are SEHNR and FQNEAQ (reference sequence). This CDR3 has 13 amino acids.

V gene TRBV9 combines with J gene TRBJ2-6; D uncertain. The CDR3 length is 12 residues. Trimming took 7 bases from V and 4 from J, leaving 6 bases between them. Germline lookup yields CDR1 SGDLS and CDR2 YYNGEE. In DNA, the CDR3 is TGTGCCAGCTCTGGAGGGGCCAACGTCCTGACTTTC. It translates to CASSGGANVLTF.

This rearrangement joins TRBV15 to TRBJ2-7; D is possibly TRBD2 (6 bases). CDR3 length: 15 amino acids. The ends were cut back, 0 bases at V and 2 bases at J, with 11 bases in the middle. Per germline, CDR1 LNHNV and CDR2 YYDKDF (reference sequence). The CDR3 reads CATSRDDSGTYEQYF. The CDR3 coding sequence is TGTGCCACCAGCAGAGACGATAGCGGAACCTACGAGCAGTACTTC.

The V gene is TRBV5-1, the J gene TRBJ1-2, with D unclear. Germline V gene lookup returns CDR1 SGHRS and CDR2 YFSETQ. Trimming took 0 bases from V and 0 from J, leaving 6 bases between them. CDR3 length: 14 amino acids. The CDR3 nucleotides read TGCGCCAGCAGCTTGGGCACAGCTAACTATGGCTACACCTTC. It yields the protein CASSLGTANYGYTF.

V and J are TRBV5-8 and TRBJ2-1; TRBD2 matches 9 bases. Trimming cost V 4 bases and J 4 bases; bases outside gene matches: 6. Germline loops: CDR1 SGHTS, CDR2 YDEGEE. The CDR3 sequence is 15 residues long. CDR3 protein: CASSRVRGGYNEQFF. In DNA, the CDR3 is TGTGCCAGCAGCCGAGTGCGGGGGGGATACAATGAGCAGTTCTTC.

This chain uses TRBV28 with TRBJ2-4; D remains unclear. The CDR3 is made up of 15 amino acids. The germline CDR1 and CDR2 sequences are MDHEN and SYDVKM. Between the trimmed V and J ends, which lost 6 bases and 0 bases, there was a span of 12 bases. The CDR3 is CASRSNVVAKNIQYF. CDR3 bases: TGTGCCAGCAGATCGAATGTGGTAGCCAAAAACATTCAGTACTTC.

V gene TRBV7-2 combines with J gene TRBJ2-6, with D possibly being TRBD1 or TRBD2 (5 bases each). Per the germline V gene, CDR1 is SGHTA and CDR2 is FQGNSA. The CDR3 totals 14 residues. V was clipped by 5 bases and J by 11 bases, with 16 bases between them. This CDR3 reads CASSPGRFLDVLTF. In nucleotides, the CDR3 is TGTGCCAGCAGCCCGGGGCGGTTTTTGGACGTCCTGACTTTC.

The count of this clone is one. This sequence joins TRBV6-6 and TRBJ1-4; D unclear. Per germline, CDR1 MNHNY and CDR2 SVGAGI (reference sequence). Trimming took off 7 bases at V and 0 bases at J, with 12 bases between the two ends. This CDR3 is built from 15 residues. CDR3 amino acids: CASKMDGATNEKLFF. CDR3 sequence (DNA): TGTGCCAGCAAAATGGACGGAGCAACTAATGAAAAACTGTTTTTT.

V is TRBV6-5 and J is TRBJ2-2; D call uncertain. The CDR3 sequence is 12 residues long. Germline loops: CDR1 MNHEY, CDR2 SVGAGI. V was clipped by 7 bases and J by 3 bases, with 6 bases between them. CDR3 sequence: CASKMDTGELFF. CDR3 nucleotide sequence: TGTGCCAGCAAAATGGACACCGGGGAGCTGTTTTTT.

The genes are TRBV6-1 and TRBJ1-3; D not resolved. Germline lookup yields CDR1 MNHNS and CDR2 SASEGT. V was pared by 8 bases and J by 3 bases, with 17 bases between. The CDR3 is 15 amino acids. CDR3 DNA: TGTGCCAGCCCGGGTGGGCTGGCGAGTGGAAACACCATATATTTT. Protein: CASPGGLASGNTIYF.

This chain joins TRBV2 and TRBJ1-6, with D uncertain. Between the trimmed V and J ends, which lost 2 bases and 9 bases, there was a span of 14 bases. This CDR3 has 15 amino acids. The germline CDR1 and CDR2 sequences are SNHLY and FYNNEI. The CDR3 reads CASSEIDINVSPLHF. In nucleotides, the CDR3 is TGTGCCAGCAGTGAAATAGATATAAATGTTTCACCCCTCCACTTT. Based on the CDR3 plus reference TRBV2 and TRBJ1-6, the full variable domain is EPEVTQTPSHQVTQMGQEVILRCVPISNHLYFYWYRQILGQKVEFLVSFYNNEISEKSEIFDDQFSVERPDGSNFTLKIRSTKLEDSAMYFCASSEIDINVSPLHFGNGTRLTVT.

CDR3 amino acids: CASSLVATINYGYTF. CDR3 bases: TGTGCCAGCAGCTTGGTGGCAACGATTAACTATGGCTACACCTTC. This chain uses TRBV5-8 with TRBJ1-2; D unclear. Trimming took off 0 bases at V and 1 base at J, with 10 bases between the two ends. From germline, CDR1 is SGHTS and CDR2 YDEGEE. The CDR3 contains 15 residues.

This clone showed up just a few times. The rearrangement joins TRBV5-6 to TRBJ1-6; D is perhaps TRBD1 (6 bases). Looked up from germline, CDR1 is SGHDT and CDR2 is YYEEEE. The CDR3 spans 14 residues. V shed 7 bases and J shed 10 bases, with 18 bases lying between them. DNA of the CDR3: TGTGCCAGCTCGAGCTGGGGGGCGAAGTCACCCCTCCACTTT. It specifies CASSSWGAKSPLHF.

This chain connects TRBV5-7 to TRBJ2-5, with D possibly TRBD2 on 7 matching bases. TRBV5-7 is placed among ORFs of uncertain function. The CDR3 contains 19 residues. The V end lost 3 bases, the J end lost 3 bases, and 27 bases lay between the germline ends. The DNA for the CDR3 is TGTGCCAGCAGCTCTAAGGCGGGGGCGCGGGGCCGGGAAAAAGAGACCCAGTACTTC. As protein: CASSSKAGARGREKETQYF.

The table lists this clone with a count of one. This chain connects TRBV6-5 to TRBJ1-4; 7 bases align to TRBD1. The CDR3 loop spans 15 amino acids. Trimming at V came to 6 bases and at J to 5 bases, leaving 9 bases not matched to a gene. Germline assignment: CDR1 MNHEY and CDR2 SVGAGI. The CDR3 DNA reads as TGTGCCAGCAGACCCCACAGGGGCGCCAATGAAAAACTGTTTTTT. Protein product: CASRPHRGANEKLFF.

The chain combines TRBV5-1 with TRBJ1-4; D is uncertain. Germline V CDR1 and CDR2: SGHRS, YFSETQ. V was cut by 0 bases and J by 1 base, with 4 bases left in between. CDR3 length: 14 residues. The CDR3 loop is CASSLGGTNEKLFF. The CDR3 coding sequence is TGCGCCAGCAGCTTGGGGGGAACTAATGAAAAACTGTTTTTT.